Following are 21 T cell receptor beta chains from one sample sequenced in a study of PD-L1 blockade in urothelial cancer. Only in-frame clones appear in the TCRdb table, and some are missing; sequencing was by immunoSEQ multiplex PCR. The sample gives 120,000 or so clones, about 83% of which show up once; about 2.4% is in the top ten. Time point noted: peripheral blood 6 weeks after treatment start. The source material was PBMCs, sampled around atezolizumab (anti-PD-L1) treatment. These receptors were obtained from a man aged 50-60 years with urothelial cancer.

The rearrangement links TRBV7-9 to TRBJ2-1; 8 positions agree with TRBD1. The CDR3 length is 14 residues. Trimming took 5 bases from V and 7 from J; bases not matched to a gene: 7. CDR1 is SEHNR and CDR2 is FQNEAQ in the germline V gene (reference sequence). The CDR3 sequence: CASSAGQASNEQFF. CDR3 in DNA: TGTGCCAGCAGCGCGGGACAGGCGAGTAATGAGCAGTTCTTC.

The chain uses TRBV27 and TRBJ1-5; D uncertain. Germline loops: CDR1 MNHEY, CDR2 SMNVEV (reference sequence). The CDR3 is 13 amino acids. The V end was cut by 2 bases, the J end by 7 bases, with 9 bases between. CDR3 in DNA: TGTGCCAGCAGTTTACTTGACGGGCAGCCCCAGCATTTT. Translation: CASSLLDGQPQHF.

The chain has TRBV28 and TRBJ1-5, with D perhaps matching TRBD1 (6 bases). Germline-derived CDR1 and CDR2 are MDHEN and SYDVKM. The CDR3 is 17 residues long. The germline V and J ends were trimmed by 5 bases and 4 bases, with 21 bases remaining between them. The chain's CDR3 is CASSPVRPGGRNQPQHF. In nucleotides, the CDR3 is TGTGCCAGCAGTCCAGTCAGACCGGGGGGCCGAAATCAGCCCCAGCATTTT. Full variable domain (outside the CDR3, taken from reference TRBV28 and TRBJ1-5): DVKVTQSSRYLVKRTGEKVFLECVQDMDHENMFWYRQDPGLGLRLIYFSYDVKMKEKGDIPEGYSVSREKKERFSLILESASTNQTSMYLCASSPVRPGGRNQPQHFGDGTRLSIL.

The gene calls are TRBV6-4 and TRBJ2-4, with 7 positions matching TRBD2. The V gene end was trimmed by 2 bases and the J gene end by 3 bases; junction bases not matched to a gene: 16. The CDR3 has 19 amino acids. CDR1 and CDR2 from the germline V gene are MRHNA and SNTAGT. The CDR3 region is CASSDPPPERERVKNIQYF. CDR3 DNA: TGTGCCAGCAGTGACCCCCCGCCGGAGCGGGAAAGGGTCAAAAACATTCAGTACTTC.

The chain combines TRBV7-3 with TRBJ2-7, with a tentative D call TRBD2 (5 bases). Germline V gene data show CDR1 as SGHTA and CDR2 as FQGTGA. The CDR3 has 14 amino acids. V lost 7 bases and J lost 3, with 16 bases in between. The chain's CDR3 is CASISASYNYEQYF. DNA for the CDR3: TGTGCCAGCATCTCCGCTAGCTATAACTACGAGCAGTACTTC.

The chain combines TRBV7-8 with TRBJ2-3; TRBD1 matches 8 bases. V dropped 5 bases and J dropped 2; count of bases not matched to a gene: 9. The CDR3 loop spans 16 amino acids. Germline CDR1 and CDR2: SGHVS and FQNEAQ. For the CDR3, the DNA is TGTGCCAGCAGCCGCCGGACAGGGAAGATCACAGATACGCAGTATTTT. The encoded protein is CASSRRTGKITDTQYF.

CDR3 sequence reads: CASKSSGAYNEQFF. CDR3 nucleotide sequence: TGTGCCAGCAAGTCTAGCGGAGCCTACAATGAGCAGTTCTTC. V and J are TRBV6-1 and TRBJ2-1, with 7 nucleotides matching TRBD2. J gave up 2 bases and V 7 bases, and 5 bases lay outside the gene matches. The CDR3 loop spans 14 amino acids. The V gene's germline CDR1 is MNHNS and CDR2 SASEGT.

The J gene is TRBJ2-3, the V gene TRBV10-3; D remains unclear. Trimming cost V 4 bases and J 4 bases, with 12 bases left between them. Germline V lookup: CDR1 ENHRY, CDR2 SYGVKD. The CDR3 contains 14 residues. The CDR3 loop reads CAISAPLVPDTQYF. The CDR3 DNA sequence: TGTGCCATCAGTGCCCCCCTAGTGCCAGATACGCAGTATTTT.

V is TRBV5-1 and J is TRBJ2-7; D is perhaps TRBD2 (7 bases). V lost 1 base and J 3 bases, leaving 14 bases between the germline ends. Germline V lookup: CDR1 SGHRS, CDR2 YFSETQ. The length of the CDR3 is 15 residues. CDR3 nucleotides: TGCGCCAGCAGCTTGAGGGGGGGGGTCTACTACGAGCAGTACTTC. It specifies CASSLRGGVYYEQYF. The whole variable domain, remainder taken from reference TRBV5-1 and TRBJ2-7, is KAGVTQTPRYLIKTRGQQVTLSCSPISGHRSVSWYQQTPGQGLQFLFEYFSETQRNKGNFPGRFSGRQFSNSRSEMNVSTLELGDSALYLCASSLRGGVYYEQYFGPGTRLTVT.

The rearrangement links TRBV7-9 to TRBJ1-4, with unresolved D. This CDR3 spans 15 amino acids. Germline CDR1 SEHNR, CDR2 FQNEAQ (reference sequence). Trimming removed 5 bases at V and 0 bases at J, with 10 bases between. CDR3 DNA sequence: TGTGCCAGCAGCACCTACAGAGCAACTAATGAAAAACTGTTTTTT. This codes for CASSTYRATNEKLFF.

This clone occurred a few times. This chain connects TRBV6-5 to TRBJ2-7; D is unclear. V was shortened by 2 bases and J by 6 bases, with 11 bases between the two germline ends. Germline CDR1 MNHEY, CDR2 SVGAGI. This CDR3 contains 13 residues. CDR3 amino acids: CASSYGVLGEQYF. The CDR3 DNA is TGTGCCAGCAGTTACGGAGTGCTCGGCGAGCAGTACTTC.

The chain couples TRBV19 to TRBJ2-1, with TRBD2 identical over 7 bases. The trim removed 0 bases at V and 7 bases at J, leaving 6 bases unmatched. The CDR3 has 15 residues. Germline assignment: CDR1 LNHDA and CDR2 SQIVND (reference sequence). The CDR3 sequence: CASSIDFRTRNEQFF. The DNA of the CDR3 is TGTGCCAGTAGTATAGATTTTCGGACTAGAAATGAGCAGTTCTTC.

The V call is TRBV5-1, the J call TRBJ2-3; TRBD1 aligns across 7 bases. The germline CDR1 and CDR2 sequences are SGHRS and YFSETQ. The trim removed 8 bases at V and 2 bases at J, leaving 11 bases unmatched. This CDR3 contains 15 residues. CDR3 nucleotides: TGCGCCAGTATAAACCGGGACAGACTCACAGATACGCAGTATTTT. The encoded protein is CASINRDRLTDTQYF.

The genes are TRBV6-6 and TRBJ2-1; no clear D gene. The CDR3 totals 12 residues. The V end was cut by 7 bases, the J end by 7 bases, with 11 bases between. Looked up from germline, CDR1 is MNHNY and CDR2 is SVGAGI (reference sequence). CDR3 residues: CASTSARNEQFF. The CDR3, as DNA: TGTGCCAGCACCTCCGCGAGGAATGAGCAGTTCTTC.

The rearrangement links TRBV7-2 to TRBJ2-1; maybe TRBD2 (5 bases). Germline V gives CDR1 SGHTA, CDR2 FQGNSA. This CDR3 is 14 amino acids long. V was pared by 1 base and J by 5 bases, with 9 bases between. The CDR3 spells CASSLGGKDNEQFF. As DNA, the CDR3 is TGTGCCAGCAGCTTAGGAGGGAAGGACAATGAGCAGTTCTTC.

This sequence joins TRBV15 and TRBJ2-6; 7 bases fit TRBD1. The CDR3 extends over 15 amino acids. V lost 4 bases, J lost 1 base, and 1 base stayed unmatched. The germline gives CDR1 LNHNV, CDR2 YYDKDF (reference sequence). The DNA for the CDR3 is TGTGCCACCAGCAAGACAGGGTCTGGGGCCAACGTCCTGACTTTC. This codes for CATSKTGSGANVLTF.

V usage is TRBV30 and J usage is TRBJ1-1; no firm D call. The germline CDR1 and CDR2 sequences are GTSNPN and SVGIG (reference sequence). This CDR3 has 15 residues. The V gene lost 3 bases and the J gene lost 2 bases, with 16 bases spanning the gap. The CDR3 bases are TGTGCCTGGAGGACCCGTCGGAGGGAAAACACTGAAGCTTTCTTT. Protein: CAWRTRRRENTEAFF.

This chain connects TRBV5-1 to TRBJ2-2; D gene unclear. This CDR3 is built from 15 residues. Germline lookup yields CDR1 SGHRS and CDR2 YFSETQ. Trimming removed 0 bases at V and 0 bases at J, with 6 bases between. CDR3 loop: CASSLDGTNTGELFF. In DNA form, the CDR3 reads TGCGCCAGCAGCTTGGACGGTACGAACACCGGGGAGCTGTTTTTT.

This clone is a singleton in its sample. The chain links TRBV28 to TRBJ1-2; weak D call: TRBD1 (5 bases). The germline CDR1 and CDR2 sequences are MDHEN and SYDVKM. Trimming cost V 8 bases and J 4 bases, with 14 bases left between them. The CDR3 covers 13 residues. CDR3 DNA sequence: TGTGCCAGCTATTCACGGGGGGTCTATGGCTACACCTTC. This translates into CASYSRGVYGYTF.

The V and J genes are TRBV27 and TRBJ1-2; possibly TRBD1 for D (6 bases). V lost 6 bases to trimming and J lost 5 bases, with 16 bases between them. CDR3 length: 14 residues. The germline CDR1 and CDR2 sequences are MNHEY and SMNVEV (reference sequence). CDR3 amino acids: CASRQSGAGYGYTF. In DNA form, the CDR3 reads TGTGCCAGCAGGCAATCAGGGGCCGGATATGGCTACACCTTC.

This rearrangement joins TRBV30 to TRBJ2-4, with D perhaps matching TRBD2 (6 bases). The CDR3 runs to 15 residues. V was shortened by 0 bases and J by 1 base, with 10 bases between the two germline ends. CDR1 and CDR2 from the germline V gene are GTSNPN and SVGIG (reference sequence). The CDR3 DNA is TGTGCCTGGAGTGTACGGGGGACGGCCAAAAACATTCAGTACTTC. Protein sequence: CAWSVRGTAKNIQYF.